The 29 T cell receptor beta chains presented below share a single source sample, sequenced in a study of glioma-infiltrating T cells after dendritic cell vaccination. The table came from immunoSEQ multiplex PCR; TCRdb's copy has only in-frame clones and leaves some out. The table has tens of thousands of clones, around 85% seen once; the top ten hold 2.5% to 3%. The specimen comprised blood, sampled before dendritic cell vaccination. The receptors shown here come from a human donor with glioblastoma.

The rearrangement links TRBV6-6 to TRBJ1-6; possible D gene TRBD1, 6 bases. This CDR3 region has 14 residues. V lost 7 bases and J lost 7, with 14 bases in between. CDR1 and CDR2 (germline): MNHNY, SVGAGI (reference sequence). DNA of the CDR3: TGTGCCAGCAACCTACAGGGCGAGAATTCACCCCTCCACTTT. Translation: CASNLQGENSPLHF.

The gene calls are TRBV2 and TRBJ1-1; D is ambiguous. Germline CDR1 SNHLY, CDR2 FYNNEI. Trimming pared 4 bases from V and 5 bases from J, leaving 17 bases between. This CDR3 contains 15 residues. CDR3 DNA sequence: TGTGCCAGCAGTGCATTGATGACCTTAGCTACTGAAGCTTTCTTT. This sequence encodes CASSALMTLATEAFF.

This sequence joins TRBV29-1 and TRBJ2-7; D remains ambiguous. There are 11 residues in the CDR3. V dropped 4 bases and J dropped 2 bases, with 6 bases sitting between them. CDR1 and CDR2 (germline): SQVTM, ANQGSEA. CDR3 loop: CSVGLTYEQYF. The CDR3 DNA reads TGCAGCGTTGGGCTTACCTACGAGCAGTACTTC.

The rearrangement joins TRBV18 to TRBJ1-2; D remains ambiguous. This CDR3 spans 13 amino acids. CDR1 is KGHSH and CDR2 is LQKENI in the germline V gene. Deletions cut 5 bases from V and 5 bases from J, with 12 bases between. CDR3 residues: CASSEGEGYGYTF. The CDR3 nucleotides read TGTGCCAGCTCAGAAGGAGAGGGATATGGCTACACCTTC.

This chain links TRBV5-3 with TRBJ2-3, with TRBD2 identical over 8 bases. TRBV5-3 falls under the ORF class, with uncertain function. The junction had 7 bases not matched to a gene; V was cut back by 4 bases and J by 6 bases. This CDR3 contains 14 residues. DNA for the CDR3: TGTGCCAGAAGCCGTAGCGGGGAGGGGGATACGCAGTATTTT. Translating gives CARSRSGEGDTQYF.

This rearrangement joins TRBV7-9 to TRBJ1-1; D is ambiguous. The CDR3 is 10 residues long. Germline CDR1 and CDR2: SEHNR and FQNEAQ (reference sequence). Trimming left V 5 bases short and J 11 bases short, with 9 bases between. The CDR3: CASSPATAFF. CDR3 in DNA: TGTGCCAGCAGCCCCGCTACGGCTTTCTTT.

The rearrangement links TRBV27 to TRBJ1-6, with D possibly TRBD1 on 5 matching bases. Looked up from germline, CDR1 is MNHEY and CDR2 is SMNVEV (reference sequence). This CDR3 has 12 residues. The ends were cut back, 5 bases at V and 10 bases at J, with 9 bases in the middle. The CDR3 region has the DNA TGTGCCAGCAGTCGGGGACTATCACCCCTCCACTTT. This gives the protein CASSRGLSPLHF.

V gene TRBV4-1 combines with J gene TRBJ2-7; D ambiguous. Germline values: CDR1 MGHRA, CDR2 YSYEKL. V was trimmed by 1 base and J by 1 base, leaving 8 bases between them. This CDR3 spans 14 amino acids. Written as DNA, the CDR3 is TGCGCCAGCAGCCAAGCATTACGGTCCTACGAGCAGTACTTC. This gives the protein CASSQALRSYEQYF.

This sequence joins TRBV7-3 and TRBJ2-7; TRBD2 might be the D (6 bases). Trimming pared 2 bases from V and 4 bases from J, leaving 9 bases between. Per germline, CDR1 SGHTA and CDR2 FQGTGA. This CDR3 comprises 13 residues. The CDR3 region is CASSLAGKYEQYF. The CDR3 DNA is TGTGCCAGCAGCTTAGCGGGGAAGTACGAGCAGTACTTC.

The V gene is TRBV30, the J gene TRBJ2-1; 16 nucleotides line up with TRBD2. The CDR3 is 24 residues long. Germline CDR1 reads GTSNPN; CDR2 reads SVGIG (reference sequence). The trim removed 4 bases at V and 3 bases at J, leaving 27 bases unmatched. As DNA, the CDR3 is TGTGCCTGGACGGGGCTCCGGCGACCGGGACTAGCGGGAGGGCCGAAGGGATTCTACAATGAGCAGTTCTTC. Encoded protein: CAWTGLRRPGLAGGPKGFYNEQFF.

V is TRBV27 and J is TRBJ2-5; 7 positions match TRBD1. Germline V gives CDR1 MNHEY, CDR2 SMNVEV (reference sequence). The CDR3 sequence is 16 residues long. After removal of 5 bases from V and 0 bases from J, the junction contained 9 bases not matched to a gene. Here the CDR3 DNA reads TGTGCCAGCAGTAGCCGGGACAGCTTGTACCAAGAGACCCAGTACTTC. This gives the protein CASSSRDSLYQETQYF.

The chain links TRBV25-1 to TRBJ1-2; D is possibly TRBD1 (5 bases). The V end lost 3 bases, the J end lost 8 bases, and 16 bases lay between the germline ends. Germline V gene data show CDR1 as MGHDK and CDR2 as SYGVNS. The CDR3 runs 14 residues. CDR3 amino acids: CASSEPREGPGYTF. Here the CDR3 DNA reads TGTGCCAGCAGTGAGCCGAGGGAGGGGCCGGGCTACACCTTC.

This sequence joins TRBV6-9 and TRBJ2-5; 7 bases line up with TRBD1. The ends lost 3 bases at V and 4 bases at J; junction bases unmatched: 11. Germline V gene data show CDR1 as MNHGY and CDR2 as SVAAGI. This CDR3 has 16 residues. The CDR3 reads CASSYVRGIPGETQYF. CDR3 bases: TGTGCCAGCAGTTACGTCAGGGGGATTCCGGGAGAGACCCAGTACTTC.

This chain links TRBV5-6 with TRBJ1-2; weak D call: TRBD1 (5 bases). The germline V gene encodes CDR1 SGHDT and CDR2 YYEEEE. Trimming left V 2 bases short and J 1 base short, with 9 bases between. The CDR3 is 14 amino acids. The CDR3 DNA reads as TGTGCCAGCAGCTTCAAGGACAATAACTATGGCTACACCTTC. Protein product: CASSFKDNNYGYTF.

In its sample, this clone was seen a few times. V usage is TRBV4-1 and J usage is TRBJ2-2; 10 bases line up with TRBD2. The CDR3 length is 16 residues. The J segment lost 6 bases and the V segment lost 0 bases, leaving 4 bases of the junction unmatched. Germline CDR1 reads MGHRA; CDR2 reads YSYEKL. This CDR3 is CASSQESLAGAGELFF. CDR3 bases: TGCGCCAGCAGCCAAGAGAGTCTAGCGGGGGCCGGGGAGCTGTTTTTT.

In this sample, this clone turned up once. The chain employs TRBV7-2 and TRBJ1-1; D is unresolved. The CDR3 is 13 amino acids. Deletions cut 2 bases from V and 3 bases from J, with 7 bases between. Germline V lookup: CDR1 SGHTA, CDR2 FQGNSA. The CDR3 protein is CASSLWRDTEAFF. CDR3 sequence (DNA): TGTGCCAGCAGCTTATGGCGGGACACTGAAGCTTTCTTT.

The rearrangement uses TRBV2 and TRBJ2-3; D is perhaps TRBD2 (5 bases). Germline-derived CDR1 and CDR2 are SNHLY and FYNNEI. The CDR3 covers 14 residues. Trimming pared 8 bases from V and 6 bases from J, leaving 18 bases between. CDR3 nucleotides: TGTGCCAGCGGCACGTTCGGGGTCGGGGATACGCAGTATTTT. Translation gives CASGTFGVGDTQYF.

The chain employs TRBV6-4 and TRBJ1-1, with D hard to call. CDR1 is MRHNA and CDR2 is SNTAGT in the germline V gene. The V end lost 6 bases, the J end lost 0 bases, and 17 bases lay between the germline ends. The CDR3 is made up of 16 amino acids. The CDR3 coding sequence is TGTGCCAGCAGGTTTAGAGAGGGTACCATGAACACTGAAGCTTTCTTT. This sequence encodes CASRFREGTMNTEAFF.

The chain is built from TRBV7-6 and TRBJ2-7, with TRBD2 as a possible D gene (5 bases). The CDR3 runs to 13 residues. The V and J ends lost 5 bases and 7 bases respectively, with 15 bases between them. Germline V gene lookup returns CDR1 SGHVS and CDR2 FNYEAQ. This CDR3 reads CASSRLLEDEQYF. The CDR3 coding sequence is TGTGCCAGCAGCCGACTACTAGAGGATGAGCAGTACTTC.

The genes are TRBV7-9 and TRBJ2-4; 8 nucleotides line up with TRBD1. In germline, CDR1 is SEHNR, CDR2 FQNEAQ (reference sequence). Trimming removed 5 bases from V and 6 bases from J; junction bases left unmatched: 6. The CDR3 has 14 residues. The chain's CDR3 is CASSVQGGINIQYF. The DNA of the CDR3 is TGTGCCAGCAGCGTACAGGGGGGCATAAACATTCAGTACTTC. Drawing the rest from reference TRBV7-9 and TRBJ2-4, the complete variable domain is DTGVSQNPRHKITKRGQNVTFRCDPISEHNRLYWYRQTLGQGPEFLTYFQNEAQLEKSRLLSDRFSAERPKGSFSTLEIQRTEQGDSAMYLCASSVQGGINIQYFGAGTRLSVL.

This clone came up a few times. The chain carries TRBV6-5 and TRBJ2-2; 9 bases agree with TRBD1. CDR3 length: 15 amino acids. V trimming: 11 bases; J trimming: 6 bases; junction bases outside the gene matches: 13. CDR1 is MNHEY and CDR2 is SVGAGI in the germline V gene. For the CDR3, the DNA is TGTGCCGCCGGTGACAGGGGGAGTCGGGCCGGGGAGCTGTTTTTT. It is translated as CAAGDRGSRAGELFF.

The table lists this clone with a count of one. This sequence joins TRBV13 and TRBJ1-2, with TRBD1 as a possible D gene (5 bases). CDR1 is PRHDT, CDR2 FYEKMQ, per germline (reference sequence). The CDR3 spans 14 residues. Deletions cut 8 bases from V and 6 bases from J, with 19 bases between. The DNA for the CDR3 is TGTGCCAGCTCCCTCGGAGGGGTATTGAATGGCTACACCTTC. Protein: CASSLGGVLNGYTF.

The V call is TRBV7-9, the J call TRBJ1-1; D remains ambiguous. The CDR3 extends over 17 amino acids. CDR1 is SEHNR and CDR2 is FQNEAQ in the germline V gene (reference sequence). Trimming took 1 base from V and 4 from J, leaving 19 bases between them. For the CDR3, the DNA is TGTGCCAGCAGCTTAGGGTTCGGGGTCTTGAAGTTCACTGAAGCTTTCTTT. This codes for CASSLGFGVLKFTEAFF.

This sequence joins TRBV19 and TRBJ2-3; TRBD1 agrees at 8 bases. The J segment lost 1 base and the V segment lost 3 bases, leaving 0 bases of the junction unmatched. The CDR3 has 14 residues. The V gene's germline CDR1 is LNHDA and CDR2 SQIVND (reference sequence). The CDR3 loop is CASSMDRGTDTQYF. The CDR3 region has the DNA TGTGCCAGTAGTATGGACAGGGGCACAGATACGCAGTATTTT.

This chain's CDR3 is CASSQDVLAAYQETQYF. For the CDR3, the DNA is TGCGCCAGCAGCCAAGACGTACTAGCGGCGTACCAAGAGACCCAGTACTTC. The chain employs TRBV4-1 and TRBJ2-5, with TRBD2 identical over 8 bases. After removal of 0 bases from V and 0 bases from J, the junction contained 6 bases not matched to a gene. From germline, CDR1 is MGHRA and CDR2 YSYEKL. CDR3 length: 17 residues.

The chain is built from TRBV7-2 and TRBJ1-1; 7 bases map to TRBD1. The CDR3 spans 16 residues. V was pared by 0 bases and J by 1 base, with 5 bases of the junction left unmatched. Germline loops: CDR1 SGHTA, CDR2 FQGNSA. The CDR3 is CASSLASGGWNTEAFF. Here the CDR3 DNA reads TGTGCCAGCAGCTTAGCGTCAGGGGGATGGAACACTGAAGCTTTCTTT.

V gene TRBV7-3 combines with J gene TRBJ2-7; 7 nucleotides align to TRBD2. CDR3 length: 15 amino acids. The germline V gene has CDR1 SGHTA and CDR2 FQGTGA. Losses at the gene ends were 2 bases for V and 2 bases for J; bases not matched to a gene: 6. CDR3 DNA: TGTGCCAGCAGCTTAGGACTAGGGCCCACCTACGAGCAGTACTTC. Encoded protein: CASSLGLGPTYEQYF.

The chain couples TRBV5-5 to TRBJ1-4, with 7 bases identical to TRBD1. Germline CDR1 SGHKS, CDR2 YYEKEE (reference sequence). The CDR3 spans 18 residues. J was trimmed by 3 bases and V by 6 bases; bases with no gene match: 17. The CDR3 protein is CASISNWAGGDANEKLFF. CDR3 nucleotide sequence: TGTGCCAGCATCTCCAACTGGGCAGGGGGAGATGCTAATGAAAAACTGTTTTTT.

The J gene is TRBJ1-2, the V gene TRBV5-1; D call uncertain. V shed 0 bases and J shed 0 bases, with 3 bases lying between them. This CDR3 is built from 13 residues. The V gene's germline CDR1 is SGHRS and CDR2 YFSETQ. The CDR3 sequence is CASSLVTNYGYTF. The CDR3 nucleotides are TGCGCCAGCAGCTTGGTTACTAACTATGGCTACACCTTC.